This note documents a single T cell receptor beta chain sequence. These data originate in a study of blood T cell repertoires in COVID-19. Study in general: Donors in the United States, Italy and Spain gave samples during acute or convalescent COVID-19.

Some clones are missing from TCRdb's copy, which holds only in-frame ones; the method was immunoSEQ multiplex PCR. Of 200,000 or so clones listed, about 88% are singletons. V gave up 4 bases and J gave up 2 bases; unmatched junction bases: 6. This CDR3 is 16 amino acids long. Germline-derived CDR1 and CDR2 are SGHRS and YFSETQ. Input material: PBMCs or T cells enriched from blood (not recorded which). This clonotype was sampled from a young woman who had recovered from COVID-19. The J gene is TRBJ2-3, the V gene TRBV5-1; 11 bases line up with TRBD2. CDR3 protein: CASSARTSGFTDTQYF. The CDR3 bases are TGCGCCAGCAGCGCGAGGACTAGCGGGTTCACAGATACGCAGTATTTT.